The 20 T cell receptor beta chains presented below share a single source sample, sequenced in a study of spatial heterogeneity in lung cancer. TCRdb reprocessed the 5' RACE reads via MiXCR and lists one record per CDR3 protein. The table has 45,000 to 55,000 distinct CDR3 sequences, roughly 5.2% seen once. Time point described: sample taken at primary tumor resection. Sequenced here: PBMCs, sampled at surgery. Receptors were obtained from a male donor with early-stage non-small cell lung cancer.

V and J are TRBV13 and TRBJ2-5; the D gene could be TRBD1 or TRBD2 (6 bases each). CDR1 and CDR2 from the germline V gene are PRHDT and FYEKMQ (reference sequence). V lost 7 bases and J lost 4, with 19 bases in between. The CDR3 sequence is 15 residues long. CDR3 loop: CASTLRRGVRETQYF. CDR3 bases: TGTGCCAGCACCCTTAGAAGGGGGGTACGAGAGACCCAGTACTTC.

This clonotype appeared many times. This sequence joins TRBV5-1 and TRBJ2-1; D is unclear. This CDR3 comprises 14 residues. V lost 9 bases, J lost 7 bases, and 20 bases lay in between. CDR1 is SGHRS and CDR2 is YFSETQ in the germline V gene. Written as DNA, the CDR3 is TGCGCCACCTCGGTTGGAACGGAAGGGAATGAGCAGTTCTTC. Its translation: CATSVGTEGNEQFF.

This clonotype was seen only a few times. V gene TRBV4-2 combines with J gene TRBJ1-5; D is possibly TRBD1 (6 bases). Per the germline V gene, CDR1 is LGHNA and CDR2 is YNFKEQ. This CDR3 is built from 15 residues. With 1 base removed from V and 2 bases from J, the gap between germline ends came to 9 bases. The CDR3: CASSQGTDGNQPQHF. Here the CDR3 DNA reads TGTGCCAGCAGCCAAGGGACAGACGGCAATCAGCCCCAGCATTTT.

Many counts were recorded for this clonotype. The chain is built from TRBV5-1 and TRBJ2-3; TRBD2 aligns across 12 bases. CDR3 length: 15 residues. The J segment lost 4 bases and the V segment lost 0 bases, leaving 0 bases of the junction unmatched. Germline CDR1 and CDR2: SGHRS and YFSETQ. CDR3 region: CASSLGTSGADTQYF. CDR3 nucleotide sequence: TGCGCCAGCAGCTTGGGGACTAGCGGGGCAGATACGCAGTATTTT.

This clonotype has at least ten counts. The J gene is TRBJ2-2, the V gene TRBV28; 13 bases are a match to TRBD2. Germline CDR1 and CDR2: MDHEN and SYDVKM. V shed 3 bases and J 6 bases; nucleotides not matched to a gene: 7. The CDR3 is made up of 17 amino acids. The CDR3 nucleotides read TGTGCCAGCAGTTTGGGGGGACTAGCGGGAAGGGCCGGGGAGCTGTTTTTT. Its translation is CASSLGGLAGRAGELFF.

The gene calls are TRBV30 and TRBJ1-2; TRBD1 aligns across 8 bases. Germline V gene data show CDR1 as GTSNPN and CDR2 as SVGIG (reference sequence). The CDR3 is 13 amino acids. Germline trimming cut 1 base from V and 2 bases from J; bases unmatched to any gene: 0. CDR3 sequence (DNA): TGTGCCTGGAGTGGGGACAGGAACTATGGCTACACCTTC. Translating gives CAWSGDRNYGYTF.

This clonotype was detected many times. The rearrangement uses TRBV7-9 and TRBJ1-6; 8 bases are shared with TRBD1. V lost 5 bases to trimming and J lost 10 bases; unmatched junction nucleotides: 7. Germline V gene sequence: CDR1 SEHNR, CDR2 FQNEAQ (reference sequence). The CDR3 spans 14 residues. The CDR3 DNA reads as TGTGCCAGCAGCCACGACAGGGGTGGATCACCCCTCCACTTT. This sequence encodes CASSHDRGGSPLHF.

This clonotype was recorded at least ten times. This sequence joins TRBV20-1 and TRBJ2-1, with D tentatively TRBD2 (6 bases). The V end lost 2 bases, the J end lost 0 bases, and 11 bases lay between the germline ends. CDR1 and CDR2 from the germline V gene are DFQATT and SNEGSKA (reference sequence). The CDR3 totals 15 residues. DNA for the CDR3: TGCAGTGCTAGAATCGCCGGGAGCTCCTACAATGAGCAGTTCTTC. Protein: CSARIAGSSYNEQFF.

In this sample, this clonotype turned up many times. V is TRBV20-1 and J is TRBJ1-4; tentative D call: TRBD1 (5 bases). Deletions cut 1 base from V and 8 bases from J, with 11 bases between. In germline, CDR1 is DFQATT, CDR2 SNEGSKA (reference sequence). The CDR3 sequence is 13 residues long. The CDR3 DNA is TGCAGTGCTAGAGGGGACGGCGAGGAAAAACTGTTTTTT. Translating gives CSARGDGEEKLFF.

V and J are TRBV7-9 and TRBJ2-2, with 8 nucleotides matching TRBD2. V dropped 5 bases and J dropped 2; count of bases not matched to a gene: 4. Per the germline V gene, CDR1 is SEHNR and CDR2 is FQNEAQ (reference sequence). This CDR3 spans 15 amino acids. CDR3 sequence: CASSRTSGNTGELFF. Here the CDR3 DNA reads TGTGCCAGCAGCAGAACTAGCGGAAACACCGGGGAGCTGTTTTTT.

Ten or more counts support this clonotype. The V gene is TRBV19, the J gene TRBJ1-1; 11 nucleotides match TRBD1. The germline V gene encodes CDR1 LNHDA and CDR2 SQIVND (reference sequence). The CDR3 spans 17 residues. J lost 4 bases, V lost 5 bases, and 12 bases had no gene match. The CDR3 DNA sequence: TGTGCCAGTAGTCGCAAATGGACAGGGGGCGGATCCACTGAAGCTTTCTTT. This codes for CASSRKWTGGGSTEAFF. The full variable domain, completed using reference TRBV19 and TRBJ1-1, is DGGITQSPKYLFRKEGQNVTLSCEQNLNHDAMYWYRQDPGQGLRLIYYSQIVNDFQKGDIAEGYSVSREKKESFPLTVTSAQKNPTAFYLCASSRKWTGGGSTEAFFGQGTRLTVV.

The table lists this clonotype with a few counts. The V gene is TRBV6-1, the J gene TRBJ1-1; D remains unclear. Germline V gene lookup returns CDR1 MNHNS and CDR2 SASEGT. The CDR3 runs 14 residues. The V and J ends lost 10 bases and 2 bases respectively, with 17 bases between them. CDR3 coding DNA: TGTGCCACTTACTTTGGGATATTTAACACTGAAGCTTTCTTT. It specifies CATYFGIFNTEAFF.

In this sample, this clonotype turned up many times. CDR3 in amino acids: CASSQVRDRGYNEQFF. CDR3 in DNA: TGCGCCAGCAGCCAAGTTCGGGACAGGGGCTACAATGAGCAGTTCTTC. The rearrangement uses TRBV4-1 and TRBJ2-1; 10 bases match TRBD1. V lost 1 base to trimming and J lost 3 bases; unmatched junction nucleotides: 3. This CDR3 is 16 amino acids long. Per the germline V gene, CDR1 is MGHRA and CDR2 is YSYEKL.

Judged by abundance, this clonotype is medium-sized. V is TRBV5-1 and J is TRBJ2-3; D is possibly TRBD1 or TRBD2 (6 bases each). Germline V lookup: CDR1 SGHRS, CDR2 YFSETQ. V lost 4 bases and J lost 5, with 8 bases in between. This CDR3 spans 12 amino acids. The CDR3 loop is CASSGGGDTQYF. The CDR3 DNA is TGCGCCAGCAGCGGAGGGGGAGATACGCAGTATTTT.

This clonotype was recorded many times. This rearrangement joins TRBV5-6 to TRBJ2-1, with D unresolved. The V gene lost 1 base and the J gene lost 2 bases, with 7 bases spanning the gap. The CDR3 contains 14 residues. Germline lookup yields CDR1 SGHDT and CDR2 YYEEEE. Here the CDR3 DNA reads TGTGCCAGCAGCTTGTTGGCAGCCTACAATGAGCAGTTCTTC. Amino acids: CASSLLAAYNEQFF.

This clonotype was counted a few times. V usage is TRBV7-2 and J usage is TRBJ1-2; D not resolved. The CDR3 sequence is 12 residues long. The V gene's germline CDR1 is SGHTA and CDR2 FQGNSA. Trimming shortened V by 3 bases and J by 10 bases, and 12 bases separated the two germline ends. The CDR3 DNA sequence: TGTGCCAGCAGCTTCTCCAGTGAATCCTACACCTTC. This translates into CASSFSSESYTF.

This clonotype occurred many times. The chain uses TRBV5-4 and TRBJ2-5; the D is unclear. Germline V gene data show CDR1 as SGHNT and CDR2 as YYREEE (reference sequence). This CDR3 is built from 15 residues. Trimming took 1 base from V and 4 from J, leaving 14 bases between them. The CDR3 loop reads CASSLFGREPETQYF. The DNA of the CDR3 is TGTGCCAGCAGCTTGTTCGGCCGCGAGCCAGAGACCCAGTACTTC.

In this sample, this clonotype turned up many times. The rearrangement joins TRBV7-9 to TRBJ1-1, with D unresolved. The germline gives CDR1 SEHNR, CDR2 FQNEAQ (reference sequence). The CDR3 extends over 13 amino acids. Between the trimmed V and J ends, which lost 4 bases and 1 base, there was a span of 7 bases. In DNA form, the CDR3 reads TGTGCCAGCAGCTCATTCGCGAACACTGAAGCTTTCTTT. It encodes CASSSFANTEAFF.

This clonotype was recorded at least ten times. The chain is built from TRBV9 and TRBJ2-3, with TRBD2 matching 8 bases. J was trimmed by 4 bases and V by 0 bases; bases with no gene match: 10. Germline CDR1 and CDR2: SGDLS and YYNGEE. The CDR3 is 17 amino acids. CDR3 in amino acids: CASSVAGTRGGADTQYF. The CDR3 DNA is TGTGCCAGCAGCGTAGCCGGGACTAGGGGTGGCGCAGATACGCAGTATTTT.

At least ten counts were recorded for this clonotype. V gene TRBV4-2 combines with J gene TRBJ1-5; D perhaps matches TRBD1 (6 bases). Germline V gene data show CDR1 as LGHNA and CDR2 as YNFKEQ. Deletions cut 4 bases from V and 2 bases from J, with 15 bases between. This CDR3 has 16 amino acids. This chain's CDR3 is CASSPSGGLGNQPQHF. The CDR3 coding sequence is TGTGCCAGCAGCCCATCTGGGGGGCTTGGCAATCAGCCCCAGCATTTT.